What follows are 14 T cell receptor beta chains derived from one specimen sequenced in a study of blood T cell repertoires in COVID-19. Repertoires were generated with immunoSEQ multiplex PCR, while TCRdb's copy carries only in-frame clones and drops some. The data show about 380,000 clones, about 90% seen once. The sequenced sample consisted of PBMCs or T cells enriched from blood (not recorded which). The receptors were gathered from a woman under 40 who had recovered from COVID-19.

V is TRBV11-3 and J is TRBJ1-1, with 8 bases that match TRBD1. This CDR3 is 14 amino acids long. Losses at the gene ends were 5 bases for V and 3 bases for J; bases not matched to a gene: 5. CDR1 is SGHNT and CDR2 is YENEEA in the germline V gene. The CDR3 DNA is TGTGCCAGCAGCCTACAGGGGGGAGACACTGAAGCTTTCTTT. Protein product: CASSLQGGDTEAFF.

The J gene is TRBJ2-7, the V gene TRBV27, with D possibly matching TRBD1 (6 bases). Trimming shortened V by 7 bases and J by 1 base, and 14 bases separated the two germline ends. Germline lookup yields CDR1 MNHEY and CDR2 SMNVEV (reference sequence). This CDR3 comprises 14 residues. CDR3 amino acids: CASTGTKRSYEQYF. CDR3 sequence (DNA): TGTGCCAGCACCGGGACAAAGAGGTCCTACGAGCAGTACTTC.

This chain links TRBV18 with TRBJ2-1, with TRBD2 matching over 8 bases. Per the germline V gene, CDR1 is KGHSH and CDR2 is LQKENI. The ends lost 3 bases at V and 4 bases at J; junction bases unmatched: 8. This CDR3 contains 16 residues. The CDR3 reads CASSPGGLVGYNEQFF. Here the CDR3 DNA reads TGTGCCAGCTCACCTGGGGGACTAGTGGGATACAATGAGCAGTTCTTC.

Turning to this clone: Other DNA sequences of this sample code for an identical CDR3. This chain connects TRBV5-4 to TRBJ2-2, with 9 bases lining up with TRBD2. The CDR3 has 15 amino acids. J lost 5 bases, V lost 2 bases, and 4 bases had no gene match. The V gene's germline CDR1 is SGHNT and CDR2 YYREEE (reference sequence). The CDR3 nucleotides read TGTGCCAGCAGCTTAGCGGGGGGCGGAACCGGGGAGCTGTTTTTT. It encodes CASSLAGGGTGELFF.

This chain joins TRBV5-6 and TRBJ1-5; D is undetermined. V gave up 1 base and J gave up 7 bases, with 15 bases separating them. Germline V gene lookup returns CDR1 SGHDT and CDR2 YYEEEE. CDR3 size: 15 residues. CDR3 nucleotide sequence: TGTGCCAGCAGCTTGCGAGGGTTGGGTAGCCAGCCCCAGCATTTT. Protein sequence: CASSLRGLGSQPQHF.

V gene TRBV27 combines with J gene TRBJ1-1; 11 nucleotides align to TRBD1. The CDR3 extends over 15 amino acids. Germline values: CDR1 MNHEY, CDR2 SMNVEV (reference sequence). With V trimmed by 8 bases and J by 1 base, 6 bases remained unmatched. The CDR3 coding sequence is TGTGCCAGCGCCCGGGACAGGGGGACGAACACTGAAGCTTTCTTT. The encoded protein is CASARDRGTNTEAFF.

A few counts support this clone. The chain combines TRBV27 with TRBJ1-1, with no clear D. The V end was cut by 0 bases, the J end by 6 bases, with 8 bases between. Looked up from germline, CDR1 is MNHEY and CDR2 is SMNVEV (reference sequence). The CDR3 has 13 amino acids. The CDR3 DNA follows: TGTGCCAGCAGTTTATCGAGTATGTCTGAAGCTTTCTTT. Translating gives CASSLSSMSEAFF.

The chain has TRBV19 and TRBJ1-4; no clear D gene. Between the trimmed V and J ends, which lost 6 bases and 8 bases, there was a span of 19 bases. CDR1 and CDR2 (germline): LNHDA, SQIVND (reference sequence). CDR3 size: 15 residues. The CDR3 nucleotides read TGTGCCAGTAGCCCGGGAGTAAGTCTTCGAGAAAAACTGTTTTTT. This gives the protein CASSPGVSLREKLFF.

The CDR3 bases are TGTGCCAGCTCACCAACTAGCGGGGGAAATGAGCAGTTCTTC. It is translated as CASSPTSGGNEQFF. V gene TRBV18 combines with J gene TRBJ2-1; 11 bases line up with TRBD2. V was clipped by 2 bases and J by 7 bases; unmatched bases: 1. The length of the CDR3 is 14 residues. CDR1 KGHSH and CDR2 LQKENI come from the germline V gene.

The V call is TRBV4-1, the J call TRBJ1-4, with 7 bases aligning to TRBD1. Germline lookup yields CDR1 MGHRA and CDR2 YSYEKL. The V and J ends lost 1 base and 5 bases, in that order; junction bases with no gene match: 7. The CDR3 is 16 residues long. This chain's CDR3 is CASSQVLGTVNEKLFF. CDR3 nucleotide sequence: TGCGCCAGCAGCCAAGTCCTCGGGACAGTCAATGAAAAACTGTTTTTT.

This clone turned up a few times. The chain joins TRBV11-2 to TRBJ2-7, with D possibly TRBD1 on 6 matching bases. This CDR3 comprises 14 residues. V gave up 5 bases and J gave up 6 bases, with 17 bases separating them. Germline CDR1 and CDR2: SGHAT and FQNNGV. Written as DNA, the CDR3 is TGTGCCAGCAGCCCTCCCCCCACAGGGAGCGAGCAGTACTTC. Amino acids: CASSPPPTGSEQYF.

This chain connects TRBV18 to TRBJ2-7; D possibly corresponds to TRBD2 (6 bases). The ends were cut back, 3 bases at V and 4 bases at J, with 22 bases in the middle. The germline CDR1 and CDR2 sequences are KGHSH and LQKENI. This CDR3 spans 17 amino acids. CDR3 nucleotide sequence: TGTGCCAGCTCACCGTCAATTGGTAGCGGAGTGGGATACGAGCAGTACTTC. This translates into CASSPSIGSGVGYEQYF.

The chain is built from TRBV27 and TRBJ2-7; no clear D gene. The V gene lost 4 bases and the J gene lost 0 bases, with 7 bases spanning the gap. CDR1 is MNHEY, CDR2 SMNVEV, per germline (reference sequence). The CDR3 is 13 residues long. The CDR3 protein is CASSSGYSYEQYF. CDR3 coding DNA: TGTGCCAGCAGTTCAGGATACTCCTACGAGCAGTACTTC.

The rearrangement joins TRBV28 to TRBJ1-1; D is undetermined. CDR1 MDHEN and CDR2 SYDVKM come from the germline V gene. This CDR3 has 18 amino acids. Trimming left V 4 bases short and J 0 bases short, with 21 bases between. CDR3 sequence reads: CASSSPDNRRSMNTEAFF. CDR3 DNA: TGTGCCAGCAGTTCCCCTGACAATAGGCGCTCCATGAACACTGAAGCTTTCTTT. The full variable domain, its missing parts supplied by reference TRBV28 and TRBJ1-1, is DVKVTQSSRYLVKRTGEKVFLECVQDMDHENMFWYRQDPGLGLRLIYFSYDVKMKEKGDIPEGYSVSREKKERFSLILESASTNQTSMYLCASSSPDNRRSMNTEAFFGQGTRLTVV.